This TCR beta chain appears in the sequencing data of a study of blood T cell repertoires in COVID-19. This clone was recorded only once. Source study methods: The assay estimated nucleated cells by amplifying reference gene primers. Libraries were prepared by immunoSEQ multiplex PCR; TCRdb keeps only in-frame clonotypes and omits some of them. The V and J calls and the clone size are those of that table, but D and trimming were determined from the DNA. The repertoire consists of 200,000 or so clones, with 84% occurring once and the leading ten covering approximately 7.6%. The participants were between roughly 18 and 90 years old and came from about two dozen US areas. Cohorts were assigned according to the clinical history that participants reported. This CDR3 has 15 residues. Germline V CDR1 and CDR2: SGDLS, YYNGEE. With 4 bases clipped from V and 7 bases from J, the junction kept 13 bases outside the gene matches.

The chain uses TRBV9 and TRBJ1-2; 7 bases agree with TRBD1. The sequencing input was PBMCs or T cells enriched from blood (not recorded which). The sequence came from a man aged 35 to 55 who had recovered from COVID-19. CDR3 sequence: CASSSASTGVAGYTF. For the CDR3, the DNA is TGTGCCAGCAGCTCCGCAAGTACAGGGGTGGCTGGCTACACCTTC.